There are a few counts of the clone carrying this T cell receptor beta chain. Its antigen is unidentified. Germline V gene data show CDR1 as LGHDT and CDR2 as YNNKEL (reference sequence). V gave up 1 base and J gave up 2 bases, with 15 bases separating them. This CDR3 has 16 residues. Constant-region reverse primers amplified full-length variable regions, followed by semi-nested Nested Universal Primer A PCR. Via MiXCR, TCRdb re-called the 5' RACE reads, giving one row per CDR3 protein. The sample includes 25,000 to 40,000 distinct CDR3 sequences, 24% seen only once; the top ten take roughly 4.5%. Study-level findings and limits: Larger-cohort validation covered only one TCR beta V-J rearrangement. Tumor memory CD4+ T cell TCR gene usage clustered with blood and lymph node memory CD4+ cells and lymph node naive CD4+ cells. Tumor Tregs overlapped most with tumor, then blood, naive CD4+ cells.

The source of this sequence is a female donor with breast cancer. The chain recombines TRBV3-1 with TRBJ2-7, with a weak D call TRBD2 (5 bases). The specimen sequenced was memory CD4+ T cells sorted from blood. Sample subset: memory CD4+ T cells, CD4+CD45RO+CD25-. CDR3 sequence reads: CASSQGVPGNPYEQYF. The CDR3 DNA reads as TGTGCCAGCAGCCAAGGCGTCCCGGGAAACCCCTACGAGCAGTACTTC.